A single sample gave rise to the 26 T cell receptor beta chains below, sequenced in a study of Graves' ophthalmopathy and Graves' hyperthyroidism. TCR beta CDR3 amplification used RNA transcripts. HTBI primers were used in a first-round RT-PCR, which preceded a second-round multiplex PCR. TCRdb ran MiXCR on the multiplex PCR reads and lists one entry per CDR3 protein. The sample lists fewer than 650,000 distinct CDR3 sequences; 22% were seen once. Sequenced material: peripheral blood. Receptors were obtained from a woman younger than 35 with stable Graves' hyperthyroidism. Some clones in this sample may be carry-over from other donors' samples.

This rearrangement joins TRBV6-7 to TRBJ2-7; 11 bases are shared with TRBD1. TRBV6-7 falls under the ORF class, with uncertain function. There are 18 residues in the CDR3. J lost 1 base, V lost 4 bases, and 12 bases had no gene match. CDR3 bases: TGTGCCAGCAGTTTATTGGTTGGTGGGACAGGGGGGTCCTACGAGCAGTACTTC. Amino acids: CASSLLVGGTGGSYEQYF.

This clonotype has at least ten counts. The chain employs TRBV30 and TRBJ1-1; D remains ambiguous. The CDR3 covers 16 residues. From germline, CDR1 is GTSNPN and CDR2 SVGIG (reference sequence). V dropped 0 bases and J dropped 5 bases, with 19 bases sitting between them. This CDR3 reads CAWSVIIPSLRTEAFF. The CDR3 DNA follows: TGTGCCTGGAGTGTAATAATACCATCACTGAGGACTGAAGCTTTCTTT.

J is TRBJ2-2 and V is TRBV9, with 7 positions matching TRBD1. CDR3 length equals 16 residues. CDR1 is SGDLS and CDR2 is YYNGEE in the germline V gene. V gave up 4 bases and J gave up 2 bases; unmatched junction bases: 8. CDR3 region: CASSHRGPRNTGELFF. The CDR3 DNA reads TGTGCCAGCAGCCATAGGGGGCCCAGAAACACCGGGGAGCTGTTTTTT.

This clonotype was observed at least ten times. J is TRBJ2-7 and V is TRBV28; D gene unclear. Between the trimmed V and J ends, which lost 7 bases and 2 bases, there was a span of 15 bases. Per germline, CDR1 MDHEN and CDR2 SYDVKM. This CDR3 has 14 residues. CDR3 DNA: TGTGCCAGCACCTCCGTCGCCCGTGCCTACGAGCAGTACTTC. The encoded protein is CASTSVARAYEQYF.

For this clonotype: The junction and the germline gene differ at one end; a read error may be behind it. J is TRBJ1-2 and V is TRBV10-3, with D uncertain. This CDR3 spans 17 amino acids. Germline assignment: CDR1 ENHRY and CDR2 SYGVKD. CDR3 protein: CAISEGTKELLYYGYIF. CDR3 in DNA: TGTGCCATCAGTGAAGGAACCAAAGAATTGCTATACTATGGCTACATCTTC.

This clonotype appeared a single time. CDR3 nucleotide sequence: TGTGCCAGCAGTTTCCGGGACAGGGGGGCCGGGGAGCTGTTTTTT. The encoded protein is CASSFRDRGAGELFF. J is TRBJ2-2 and V is TRBV12-3 or TRBV12-4; TRBD1 aligns across 11 bases. The ends lost 3 bases at V and 6 bases at J; junction bases unmatched: 3. CDR3 size: 15 residues.

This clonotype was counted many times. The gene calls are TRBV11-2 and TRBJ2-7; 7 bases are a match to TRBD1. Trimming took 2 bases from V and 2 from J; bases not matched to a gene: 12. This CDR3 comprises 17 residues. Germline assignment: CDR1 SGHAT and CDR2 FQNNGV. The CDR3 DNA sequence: TGTGCCAGCAGCTTAAAGCCCAGAGACAGGGAGACCTACGAGCAGTACTTC. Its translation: CASSLKPRDRETYEQYF. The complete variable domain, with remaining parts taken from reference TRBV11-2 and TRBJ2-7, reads EAGVAQSPRYKIIEKRQSVAFWCNPISGHATLYWYQQILGQGPKLLIQFQNNGVVDDSQLPKDRFSAERLKGVDSTLKIQPAKLEDSAVYLCASSLKPRDRETYEQYFGPGTRLTVT.

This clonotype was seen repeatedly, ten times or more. CDR3 sequence: CASALTDRNYGYTF. CDR3 bases: TGTGCCAGCGCCCTTACCGACAGGAACTATGGCTACACCTTC. The chain has TRBV12-3 or TRBV12-4 and TRBJ1-2, with a tentative D call TRBD1 (6 bases). Trimming took off 8 bases at V and 2 bases at J, with 15 bases between the two ends. The CDR3 totals 14 residues.

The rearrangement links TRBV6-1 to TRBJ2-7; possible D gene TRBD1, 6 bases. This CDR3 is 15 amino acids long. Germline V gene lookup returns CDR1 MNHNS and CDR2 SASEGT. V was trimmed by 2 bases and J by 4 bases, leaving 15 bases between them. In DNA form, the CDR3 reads TGTGCCAGCAGTGAACAGACAGGAGAGGGATACGAGCAGTACTTC. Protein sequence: CASSEQTGEGYEQYF.

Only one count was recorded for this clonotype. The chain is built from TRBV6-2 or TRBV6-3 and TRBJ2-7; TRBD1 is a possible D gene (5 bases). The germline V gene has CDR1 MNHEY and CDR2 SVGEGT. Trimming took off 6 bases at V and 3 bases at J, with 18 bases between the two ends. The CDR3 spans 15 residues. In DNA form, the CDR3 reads TGTGCCAGCAGCCTGGCCGGACAACCTTACTACGAGCAGTACTTC. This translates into CASSLAGQPYYEQYF.

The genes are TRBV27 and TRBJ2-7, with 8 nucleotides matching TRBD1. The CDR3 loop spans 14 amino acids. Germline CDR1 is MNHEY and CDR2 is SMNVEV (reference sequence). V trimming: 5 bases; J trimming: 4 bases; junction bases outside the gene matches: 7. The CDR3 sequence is CASSRTGCAYEQYF. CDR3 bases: TGTGCCAGCAGTAGGACAGGGTGTGCTTACGAGCAGTACTTC.

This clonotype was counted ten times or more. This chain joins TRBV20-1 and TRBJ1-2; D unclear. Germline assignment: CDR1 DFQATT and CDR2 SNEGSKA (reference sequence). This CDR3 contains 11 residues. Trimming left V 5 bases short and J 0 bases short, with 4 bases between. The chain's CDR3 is CSAQANYGYTF. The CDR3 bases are TGCAGTGCTCAAGCTAACTATGGCTACACCTTC.

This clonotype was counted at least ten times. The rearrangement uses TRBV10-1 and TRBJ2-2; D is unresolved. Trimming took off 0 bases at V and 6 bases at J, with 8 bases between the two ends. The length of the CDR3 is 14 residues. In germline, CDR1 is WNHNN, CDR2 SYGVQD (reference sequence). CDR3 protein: CASSESAGAGELFF. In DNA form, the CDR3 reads TGCGCCAGCAGTGAGTCAGCTGGGGCCGGGGAGCTGTTTTTT.

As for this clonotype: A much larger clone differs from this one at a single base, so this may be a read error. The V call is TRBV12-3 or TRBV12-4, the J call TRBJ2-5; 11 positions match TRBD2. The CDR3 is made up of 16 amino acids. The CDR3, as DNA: TGTGCCAGCGCCGATGTCCTAGCGGGGGGAAGAGAGACCAAGTACTTC. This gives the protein CASADVLAGGRETKYF.

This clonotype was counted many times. CDR3 sequence: CASSLSFGEEAFF. CDR3 DNA sequence: TGTGCCAGCAGTTTATCATTCGGGGAGGAAGCTTTCTTT. The V gene is TRBV27, the J gene TRBJ1-1, with unresolved D. V dropped 0 bases and J dropped 8 bases, with 10 bases sitting between them. The germline V gene encodes CDR1 MNHEY and CDR2 SMNVEV (reference sequence). The CDR3 runs to 13 residues.

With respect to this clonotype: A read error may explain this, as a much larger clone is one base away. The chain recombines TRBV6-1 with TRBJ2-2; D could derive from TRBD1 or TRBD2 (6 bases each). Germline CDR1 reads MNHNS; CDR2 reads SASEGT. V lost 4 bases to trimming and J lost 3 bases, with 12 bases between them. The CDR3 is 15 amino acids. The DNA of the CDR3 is TGTGCCAGCAGTGTAACAAGGGGGGACACCGGGGAGCTGTTTTTT. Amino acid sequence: CASSVTRGDTGELFF.

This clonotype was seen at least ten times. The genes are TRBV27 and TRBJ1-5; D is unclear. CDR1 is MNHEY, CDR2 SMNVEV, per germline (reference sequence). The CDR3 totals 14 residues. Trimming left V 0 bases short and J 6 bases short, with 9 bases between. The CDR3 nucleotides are TGTGCCAGCAGTTTATCTGCAATGGTTCAGCCCCAGCATTTT. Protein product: CASSLSAMVQPQHF.

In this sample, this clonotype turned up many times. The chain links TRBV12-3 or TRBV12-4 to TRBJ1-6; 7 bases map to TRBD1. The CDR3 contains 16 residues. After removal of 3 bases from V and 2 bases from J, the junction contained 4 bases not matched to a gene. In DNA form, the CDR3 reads TGTGCCAGCAGTTTTATCGGGACAGCCTATAATTCACCCCTCCACTTT. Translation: CASSFIGTAYNSPLHF.

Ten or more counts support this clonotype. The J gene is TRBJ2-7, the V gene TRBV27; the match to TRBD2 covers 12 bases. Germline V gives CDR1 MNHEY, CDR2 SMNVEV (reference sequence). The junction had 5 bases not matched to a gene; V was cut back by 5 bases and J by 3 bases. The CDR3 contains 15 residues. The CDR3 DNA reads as TGTGCCAGCAGTCCGACTAGCGGGGGCCTCTACGAGCAGTACTTC. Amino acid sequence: CASSPTSGGLYEQYF.

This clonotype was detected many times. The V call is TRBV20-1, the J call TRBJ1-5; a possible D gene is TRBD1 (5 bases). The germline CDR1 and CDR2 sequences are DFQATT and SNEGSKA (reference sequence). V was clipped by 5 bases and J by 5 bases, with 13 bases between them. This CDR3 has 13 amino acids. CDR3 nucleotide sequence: TGCAGTGCTGGGGCAGGGAGGGATCAGCCCCAGCATTTT. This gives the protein CSAGAGRDQPQHF.

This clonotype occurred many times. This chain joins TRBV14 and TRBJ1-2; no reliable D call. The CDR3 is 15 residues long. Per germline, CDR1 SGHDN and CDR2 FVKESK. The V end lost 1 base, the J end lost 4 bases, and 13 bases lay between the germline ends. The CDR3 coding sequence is TGTGCCAGCAGCCAAGCCGCTCAGGCGCTCTATGGCTACACCTTC. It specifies CASSQAAQALYGYTF.

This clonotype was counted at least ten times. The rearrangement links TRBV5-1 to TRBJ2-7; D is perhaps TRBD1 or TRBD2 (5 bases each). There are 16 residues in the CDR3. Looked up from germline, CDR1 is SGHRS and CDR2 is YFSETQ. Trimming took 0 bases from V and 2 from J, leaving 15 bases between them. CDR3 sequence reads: CASSLAGTSSAYEQYF. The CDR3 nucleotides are TGCGCCAGCAGCTTGGCAGGGACGAGTTCGGCCTACGAGCAGTACTTC.

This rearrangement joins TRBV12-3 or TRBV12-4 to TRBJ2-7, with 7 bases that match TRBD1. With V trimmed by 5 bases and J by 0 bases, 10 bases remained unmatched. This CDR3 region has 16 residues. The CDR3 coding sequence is TGTGCCAGCAGTGCAGAGAGGGGGCTTTACTCCTACGAGCAGTACTTC. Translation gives CASSAERGLYSYEQYF.

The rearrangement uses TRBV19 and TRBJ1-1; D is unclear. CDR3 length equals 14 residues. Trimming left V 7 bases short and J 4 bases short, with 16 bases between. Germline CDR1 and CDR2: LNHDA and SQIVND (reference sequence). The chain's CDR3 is CASTWKVGITEAFF. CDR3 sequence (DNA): TGTGCCAGTACATGGAAGGTAGGGATCACTGAAGCTTTCTTT.

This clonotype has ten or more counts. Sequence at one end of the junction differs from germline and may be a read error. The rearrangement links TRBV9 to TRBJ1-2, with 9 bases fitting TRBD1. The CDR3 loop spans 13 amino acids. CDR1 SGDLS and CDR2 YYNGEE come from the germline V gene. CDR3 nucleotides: TGTGCCAGTAATAGCGGGACAGGGAATGGCTGCACCTTC. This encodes CASNSGTGNGCTF.

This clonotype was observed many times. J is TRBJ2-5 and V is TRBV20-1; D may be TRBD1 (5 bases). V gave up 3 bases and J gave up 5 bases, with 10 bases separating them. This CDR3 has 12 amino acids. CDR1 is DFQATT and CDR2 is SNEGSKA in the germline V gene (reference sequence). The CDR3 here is CSARATGETQYF. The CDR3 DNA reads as TGCAGTGCTAGGGCCACAGGCGAGACCCAGTACTTC.